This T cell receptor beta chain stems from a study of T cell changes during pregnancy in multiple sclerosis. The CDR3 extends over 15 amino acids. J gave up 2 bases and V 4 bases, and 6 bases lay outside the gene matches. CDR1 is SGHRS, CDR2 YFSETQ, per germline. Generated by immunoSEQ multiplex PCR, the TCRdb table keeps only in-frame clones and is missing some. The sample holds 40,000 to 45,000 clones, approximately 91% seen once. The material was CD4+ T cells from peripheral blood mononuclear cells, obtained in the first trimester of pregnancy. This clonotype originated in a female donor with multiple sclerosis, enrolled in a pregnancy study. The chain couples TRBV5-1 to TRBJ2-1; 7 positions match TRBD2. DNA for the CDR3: TGCGCCAGCAGCACCTCCGGGACTACCTACAATGAGCAGTTCTTC. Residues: CASSTSGTTYNEQFF.